This T cell receptor (beta chain) comes out of a study of cytomegalovirus exposure and HLA in healthy donors. Study findings and constraints: One variant, a missense change in DCLRE1C, was linked in a later analysis to TCR beta V- and J-gene trimming.

This CDR3 is built from 13 residues. Germline values: CDR1 SEHNR, CDR2 FQNEAQ (reference sequence). Deletions cut 10 bases from V and 6 bases from J, with 19 bases between. This clone turned up a few times. Its specificity is unknown. The PCR was carried out with 60 Vbeta primers and 13 Jbeta primers. Some clones are missing from TCRdb's copy, which holds only in-frame ones; the method was immunoSEQ multiplex PCR. In the table there are about 200,000 clones, approximately 85% of which are singletons. What was sequenced was PBMCs. The chain combines TRBV7-9 with TRBJ2-7; D may be TRBD2 (5 bases). This clonotype was sampled from a man between 18 and 35 years old in good health and CMV-seronegative. The CDR3 region is CAISDYHPSEQYF. The CDR3 nucleotides are TGTGCCATCTCCGACTACCACCCCTCCGAGCAGTACTTC.